The 6 T cell receptor beta chains given below trace back to one sample, sequenced in a study of T cells in Graves' hyperthyroidism and ophthalmopathy. RNA transcripts gave rise to amplified TCR beta CDR3 regions. The HTBI set primed first-round TCR CDR3 RT-PCR. TCRdb redid the calling of the multiplex PCR reads with MiXCR, one entry per CDR3 protein. The table has about 500,000 distinct CDR3 sequences, over 35% seen once. Sequenced material: peripheral blood or thyroid tissue (not recorded which). All receptors derive from an adult woman with Graves' disease, either hyperthyroidism or ophthalmopathy (not recorded which).

V gene TRBV7-2 combines with J gene TRBJ1-1, with 8 nucleotides matching TRBD1. The CDR3 spans 17 residues. V lost 5 bases and J lost 1; bases outside the gene matches: 12. CDR1 is SGHTA and CDR2 is FQGNSA in the germline V gene. CDR3 in amino acids: CASSPRWPGGRNTEAFF. The DNA for the CDR3 is TGTGCCAGCAGCCCGAGGTGGCCAGGGGGCCGGAACACTGAAGCTTTCTTT. Full variable domain (missing parts from reference TRBV7-2 and TRBJ1-1): GAGVSQSPSNKVTEKGKDVELRCDPISGHTALYWYRQSLGQGLEFLIYFQGNSAPDKSGLPSDRFSAERTGGSVSTLTIQRTQQEDSAVYLCASSPRWPGGRNTEAFFGQGTRLTVV.

This sequence joins TRBV24-1 and TRBJ1-2; the D gene is possibly TRBD1 (6 bases). Germline CDR1 and CDR2: KGHDR and SFDVKD. The CDR3 has 14 residues. V lost 4 bases to trimming and J lost 8 bases, with 16 bases between them. CDR3: CATSEASGVRGYTF. DNA for the CDR3: TGTGCCACCAGTGAGGCTTCAGGGGTTCGGGGCTACACCTTC.

This clonotype was picked up a small number of times. The genes are TRBV2 and TRBJ2-5; D could derive from TRBD1 or TRBD2 (5 bases each). The CDR3 totals 17 residues. Trimming removed 4 bases at V and 7 bases at J, with 25 bases between. Germline lookup yields CDR1 SNHLY and CDR2 FYNNEI. This CDR3 is CASSARVGVQGAGTQYF. DNA of the CDR3: TGTGCCAGCAGTGCCAGGGTAGGGGTCCAAGGGGCGGGGACCCAGTACTTC.

This clonotype was observed a handful of times. V is TRBV10-3 and J is TRBJ2-5; 8 nucleotides agree with TRBD1. The V gene end was trimmed by 8 bases and the J gene end by 5 bases; junction bases not matched to a gene: 7. The CDR3 is 13 residues long. Germline CDR1 ENHRY, CDR2 SYGVKD. The CDR3 DNA follows: TGTGCCATCGAACCCGGACAGGGCGAGACCCAGTACTTC. Translated, it gives CAIEPGQGETQYF.

With regard to this clonotype: An end of the junction differs from the germline gene, which may be a read error. V and J are TRBV9 and TRBJ1-2, with unresolved D. Germline V gene lookup returns CDR1 SGDLS and CDR2 YYNGEE. The CDR3 is 13 amino acids. The CDR3 loop is CASSVAGGDTYGF. The CDR3 DNA sequence: TGTGCCAGCAGCGTAGCGGGTGGAGATACGTATGGCTTC.

This clonotype was counted ten times or more. The chain has TRBV7-3 and TRBJ2-5, with 9 bases aligning to TRBD2. V lost 5 bases, J lost 4 bases, and 8 bases stayed unmatched. The CDR3 runs 15 residues. From germline, CDR1 is SGHTA and CDR2 FQGTGA. The CDR3 region has the DNA TGTGCCAGCAGCCTTTTAGCGGGAGTGGGAGAGACCCAGTACTTC. Residues: CASSLLAGVGETQYF.